These 28 T cell receptor beta chains came from one sample sequenced in a study of blood T cells in healthy people across ages. For the second PCR, which ran for about 7 to 11 cycles, a sample-barcoded 5' primer and a J-beta primer mix were used. Using its own MiXCR run on the 5' RACE reads, TCRdb lists one record per CDR3 protein. Found here are some 800,000 distinct CDR3 sequences, just under 25% of them singletons; the top ten hold under 4%. A further study also used this sample, focusing on T cells of mothers and their children.

The sample taken for sequencing was blood. The receptor source for this set is a boy aged 5-17 years in good health.

This clonotype was detected only a few times. The V call is TRBV5-1, the J call TRBJ2-7; 9 nucleotides align to TRBD1. Germline V gives CDR1 SGHRS, CDR2 YFSETQ. The V gene end was trimmed by 4 bases and the J gene end by 4 bases; junction bases not matched to a gene: 6. The CDR3 is made up of 14 amino acids. The CDR3 DNA sequence: TGCGCCAGCAGCCCACAGGGACAGGGATACGAGCAGTACTTC. It codes for CASSPQGQGYEQYF.

The CDR3 spells CSARVPGTSFETQYF. The CDR3 DNA reads as TGCAGTGCTAGAGTTCCCGGGACTAGCTTCGAGACCCAGTACTTC. The gene calls are TRBV20-1 and TRBJ2-5, with 9 bases matching TRBD2. The CDR3 covers 15 residues. The V and J ends lost 1 base and 5 bases, in that order; junction bases with no gene match: 8. The germline V gene has CDR1 DFQATT and CDR2 SNEGSKA (reference sequence).

This chain connects TRBV7-8 to TRBJ2-4, with 8 bases matching TRBD1. The CDR3 extends over 16 amino acids. After removal of 3 bases from V and 1 base from J, the junction contained 5 bases not matched to a gene. The germline CDR1 and CDR2 sequences are SGHVS and FQNEAQ. As DNA, the CDR3 is TGTGCCAGCAGCTTGAGCAGGGGGCTGGCCAAAAACATTCAGTACTTC. Translating gives CASSLSRGLAKNIQYF.

The sample holds a few counts of this clonotype. This chain connects TRBV28 to TRBJ2-4, with D perhaps being TRBD1 or TRBD2 (6 bases each). Trimming left V 5 bases short and J 1 base short, with 12 bases between. The V gene's germline CDR1 is MDHEN and CDR2 SYDVKM. The CDR3 is 15 residues long. CDR3 amino acids: CASSTPGAAKNIQYF. The CDR3 region has the DNA TGTGCCAGCAGTACACCGGGGGCGGCCAAAAACATTCAGTACTTC. The full variable domain, in which reference TRBV28 and TRBJ2-4 provide the parts outside the CDR3, is DVKVTQSSRYLVKRTGEKVFLECVQDMDHENMFWYRQDPGLGLRLIYFSYDVKMKEKGDIPEGYSVSREKKERFSLILESASTNQTSMYLCASSTPGAAKNIQYFGAGTRLSVL.

This clonotype has a handful of counts. V usage is TRBV3-1 and J usage is TRBJ1-1; no firm D call. The ends were cut back, 0 bases at V and 5 bases at J, with 19 bases in the middle. The germline gives CDR1 LGHDT, CDR2 YNNKEL (reference sequence). This CDR3 comprises 17 residues. The CDR3 DNA follows: TGTGCCAGCAGCCAAGACTCGTTGGTAGGGTTAAGGACTGAAGCTTTCTTT. It yields the protein CASSQDSLVGLRTEAFF.

V gene TRBV9 combines with J gene TRBJ2-3; TRBD1 matches at 10 bases. CDR1 and CDR2 from the germline V gene are SGDLS and YYNGEE. The CDR3 has 16 residues. The trim removed 4 bases at V and 1 base at J, leaving 6 bases unmatched. The DNA for the CDR3 is TGTGCCAGCAGCCCGCCAGGGACAGGGGGCACAGATACGCAGTATTTT. It yields the protein CASSPPGTGGTDTQYF.

This clonotype has more than one count but fewer than ten. Its ends do not fully match the called genes, so a read error is possible. The rearrangement links TRBV10-3 to TRBJ2-3; D not resolved. CDR3 length: 11 amino acids. Germline V CDR1 and CDR2: ENHRY, SYGVKD. The CDR3: CAISDPDTRYF. In DNA, the CDR3 is TGTGCCATCAGTGACCCAGATACGCGGTATTTT.

A few counts support this clonotype. The V gene is TRBV29-1, the J gene TRBJ1-1; 7 nucleotides match TRBD1. CDR1 SQVTM and CDR2 ANQGSEA come from the germline V gene. Trimming at V came to 6 bases and at J to 7 bases, leaving 14 bases not matched to a gene. The CDR3 length is 14 residues. The CDR3, as DNA: TGCAGCGTAGCGATATCGACAGGGCAGGTTGAAGCTTTCTTT. This translates into CSVAISTGQVEAFF.

This clonotype was counted a few times. The chain is built from TRBV11-2 and TRBJ2-3, with D possibly TRBD2 on 5 matching bases. Looked up from germline, CDR1 is SGHAT and CDR2 is FQNNGV. The CDR3 has 15 amino acids. The V gene lost 5 bases and the J gene lost 3 bases, with 15 bases spanning the gap. The CDR3 sequence: CASSPHPGLTDTQYF. As DNA, the CDR3 is TGTGCCAGCAGCCCCCACCCCGGACTGACAGATACGCAGTATTTT.

The chain couples TRBV6-5 to TRBJ2-1; D gene uncertain. CDR1 and CDR2 from the germline V gene are MNHEY and SVGAGI. V lost 2 bases and J 5 bases, leaving 7 bases between the germline ends. CDR3 length equals 13 residues. CDR3 bases: TGTGCCAGCAGTTACGGGCTAGACAATGAGCAGTTCTTC. Its translation is CASSYGLDNEQFF.

The rearrangement links TRBV28 to TRBJ2-2; D might be TRBD2 (5 bases). Per germline, CDR1 MDHEN and CDR2 SYDVKM. Between the trimmed V and J ends, which lost 6 bases and 5 bases, there was a span of 10 bases. The CDR3 has 13 amino acids. The CDR3 loop is CASSPPGTGELFF. The CDR3 nucleotides read TGTGCCAGCAGCCCCCCGGGGACCGGGGAGCTGTTTTTT.

The genes are TRBV29-1 and TRBJ2-6, with TRBD1 identical over 7 bases. CDR1 is SQVTM and CDR2 is ANQGSEA in the germline V gene. The CDR3 runs to 17 residues. V lost 4 bases to trimming and J lost 0 bases; unmatched junction nucleotides: 9. CDR3 region: CSVVTGARSSGANVLTF. For the CDR3, the DNA is TGCAGCGTTGTCACAGGGGCCCGATCCTCTGGGGCCAACGTCCTGACTTTC.

The chain combines TRBV12-5 with TRBJ1-6, with 8 bases lining up with TRBD1. V was pared by 0 bases and J by 9 bases, with 16 bases of the junction left unmatched. Germline V gene lookup returns CDR1 LGHNT and CDR2 FRNRAP. CDR3 length: 19 amino acids. CDR3 in amino acids: CASGLVKRQGYVSCSPLHF. CDR3 coding DNA: TGTGCTAGTGGTTTGGTTAAGAGACAGGGGTATGTGAGTTGTTCACCCCTCCACTTT.

The chain links TRBV6-5 to TRBJ2-7; D perhaps matches TRBD1 (5 bases). The V end was cut by 0 bases, the J end by 6 bases, with 15 bases between. This CDR3 is built from 15 residues. The germline V gene has CDR1 MNHEY and CDR2 SVGAGI. The CDR3 region is CASSYSGVSRGEQYF. The CDR3 region has the DNA TGTGCCAGCAGTTACTCAGGGGTTTCTAGGGGCGAGCAGTACTTC.

This clonotype has only a few counts. The chain joins TRBV15 to TRBJ2-5, with no clear D. This CDR3 has 14 residues. CDR1 LNHNV and CDR2 YYDKDF come from the germline V gene (reference sequence). Between the trimmed V and J ends, which lost 1 base and 1 base, there was a span of 7 bases. Here the CDR3 reads CATSRGGCQETQYF. Written as DNA, the CDR3 is TGTGCCACCAGCAGAGGGGGATGCCAAGAGACCCAGTACTTC. Together with reference TRBV15 and TRBJ2-5, the CDR3 gives the full variable domain: DAMVIQNPRYQVTQFGKPVTLSCSQTLNHNVMYWYQQKSSQAPKLLFHYYDKDFNNEADTPDNFQSRRPNTSFCFLDIRSPGLGDTAMYLCATSRGGCQETQYFGPGTRLLVL.

This clonotype has only a few counts. The rearrangement links TRBV28 to TRBJ2-2; no clear D gene. Germline CDR1 MDHEN, CDR2 SYDVKM. Trimming took off 2 bases at V and 5 bases at J, with 9 bases between the two ends. The CDR3 has 14 amino acids. CDR3 sequence reads: CASSLGHSTGELFF. The CDR3 nucleotides are TGTGCCAGCAGTTTAGGGCACTCAACCGGGGAGCTGTTTTTT.

The CDR3 is CASSQDLRLNTEAFF. As DNA, the CDR3 is TGTGCCAGCAGCCAAGATCTACGGTTGAACACTGAAGCTTTCTTT. The V and J genes are TRBV3-1 and TRBJ1-1; no clear D gene. The germline gives CDR1 LGHDT, CDR2 YNNKEL (reference sequence). The CDR3 runs to 15 residues. Trimming removed 0 bases at V and 0 bases at J, with 8 bases between.

In this sample, this clonotype turned up a few times. The rearrangement joins TRBV2 to TRBJ2-7; D might be TRBD1 (5 bases). V lost 11 bases and J lost 2, with 22 bases in between. Germline V CDR1 and CDR2: SNHLY, FYNNEI. This CDR3 region has 15 residues. The CDR3 protein is CAYTPKGLATYEQYF. CDR3 bases: TGTGCCTACACTCCAAAGGGGCTGGCAACCTACGAGCAGTACTTC. The full variable domain, rest sourced from reference TRBV2 and TRBJ2-7, is EPEVTQTPSHQVTQMGQEVILRCVPISNHLYFYWYRQILGQKVEFLVSFYNNEISEKSEIFDDQFSVERPDGSNFTLKIRSTKLEDSAMYFCAYTPKGLATYEQYFGPGTRLTVT.

This clonotype was picked up a small number of times. This chain links TRBV7-6 with TRBJ2-7, with TRBD2 as a possible D gene (7 bases). This CDR3 is 16 amino acids long. CDR1 and CDR2 from the germline V gene are SGHVS and FNYEAQ. Deletions cut 4 bases from V and 2 bases from J, with 18 bases between. The CDR3 bases are TGTGCCAGCAGCTCAGAACACGCGGGGGCTACCTACGAGCAGTACTTC. Protein: CASSSEHAGATYEQYF.

This rearrangement joins TRBV20-1 to TRBJ2-1, with TRBD2 matching 10 bases. The CDR3 is made up of 14 amino acids. The V gene end was trimmed by 5 bases and the J gene end by 4 bases; junction bases not matched to a gene: 5. Germline V gene data show CDR1 as DFQATT and CDR2 as SNEGSKA (reference sequence). The CDR3 bases are TGCAGTGCTTCGGGACTAGCGACTTACAATGAGCAGTTCTTC. Translating it yields CSASGLATYNEQFF.

This CDR3 reads CASSPTGQAEWETQYF. Written as DNA, the CDR3 is TGTGCCAGCAGCCCGACCGGACAGGCTGAGTGGGAGACCCAGTACTTC. The rearrangement uses TRBV7-3 and TRBJ2-5, with TRBD1 identical over 7 bases. Trimming at V came to 5 bases and at J to 5 bases, leaving 14 bases not matched to a gene. The CDR3 extends over 16 amino acids. Germline assignment: CDR1 SGHTA and CDR2 FQGTGA.

Many counts were recorded for this clonotype. The chain links TRBV7-9 to TRBJ2-5; 7 bases are shared with TRBD2. The germline gives CDR1 SEHNR, CDR2 FQNEAQ (reference sequence). The CDR3 extends over 14 amino acids. V gave up 5 bases and J gave up 5 bases; unmatched junction bases: 8. CDR3 in amino acids: CASSPAGSWETQYF. As DNA, the CDR3 is TGTGCCAGCAGCCCAGCGGGGTCCTGGGAGACCCAGTACTTC.

This clonotype was observed a few times. CDR3: CASSLDAGGGYDEAFF. The CDR3 DNA is TGCGCCAGCAGCCTCGACGCAGGGGGCGGTTACGATGAAGCTTTCTTT. The gene calls are TRBV4-3 and TRBJ1-1, with TRBD1 identical over 8 bases. The CDR3 runs 16 residues. After removal of 4 bases from V and 7 bases from J, the junction contained 14 bases not matched to a gene. CDR1 is LGHNA and CDR2 is YSLEER in the germline V gene.

The V gene is TRBV6-2 or TRBV6-3, the J gene TRBJ1-4; tentatively, D is TRBD1 (6 bases). The germline gives CDR1 MNHEY, CDR2 SVGEGT. V was clipped by 5 bases and J by 3 bases, with 22 bases between them. This CDR3 is built from 18 residues. The CDR3 spells CASSTEGDIFGANEKLFF. The DNA for the CDR3 is TGTGCCAGCAGTACCGAGGGGGACATATTTGGAGCTAATGAAAAACTGTTTTTT.

The chain carries TRBV27 and TRBJ1-2; tentative D call: TRBD1 (5 bases). This CDR3 region has 14 residues. V gave up 4 bases and J gave up 8 bases, with 17 bases separating them. CDR1 is MNHEY, CDR2 SMNVEV, per germline (reference sequence). CDR3 DNA sequence: TGTGCCAGCAGTTCTCGCGGGGCAGGGCAGGGCTACACCTTC. As protein: CASSSRGAGQGYTF.

This clonotype showed up just a few times. V and J are TRBV7-2 and TRBJ2-3, with D perhaps TRBD1 (6 bases). The CDR3 consists of 17 residues. From germline, CDR1 is SGHTA and CDR2 FQGNSA. Trimming cost V 5 bases and J 2 bases, with 20 bases left between them. In DNA form, the CDR3 reads TGTGCCAGCAGCATATTCAGGGCAGGGGCCCTCACAGATACGCAGTATTTT. It codes for CASSIFRAGALTDTQYF.

The rearrangement links TRBV28 to TRBJ1-1; tentatively, D is TRBD1 (6 bases). This CDR3 is built from 14 residues. V lost 2 bases and J 3 bases, leaving 10 bases between the germline ends. CDR1 is MDHEN and CDR2 is SYDVKM in the germline V gene. The CDR3 region is CASSLGGRDTEAFF. The CDR3 DNA reads TGTGCCAGCAGTTTAGGGGGGCGGGACACTGAAGCTTTCTTT.

This CDR3 is CASSLGGPWNSYEQYF. The CDR3 bases are TGTGCCAGCAGCTTGGGGGGGCCTTGGAACTCCTACGAGCAGTACTTC. The chain employs TRBV5-6 and TRBJ2-7, with a weak D call TRBD1 (6 bases). V shed 0 bases and J shed 0 bases, with 13 bases lying between them. The V gene's germline CDR1 is SGHDT and CDR2 YYEEEE. The CDR3 runs to 16 residues.